This record covers a single TCR beta chain. This clonotype is considered medium-sized (0.01 to 0.1%). No antigen is known for it. The record has no base qualities; no much larger clone is one base away. Genomic DNA for TCR repertoire analysis was isolated either from whole blood samples or from PBMCs. Samples were obtained from three DOCK8-revertant patients, with some of these patients sampled at multiple time points. The entry originates in a study of somatic reversion in DOCK8 deficiency (dated by TCRdb to the early 2020s). Looking at the study overall: T cell receptor beta repertoires were compared among DOCK8-deficient patients, DOCK8-revertant patients and healthy volunteers. The ways in which somatic reversion of pathogenic DOCK8 variants alters lymphocyte differentiation and function in DOCK8 deficiency were investigated. The DOCK8-deficient patients included in the study had been described in earlier reports.

To prepare the library, multiplex PCR was applied. Using EuroClonality-NGS primers, the TRB libraries were generated through a one-step amplicon PCR run on 100 ng genomic DNA. TRB amplicons were sequenced on Illumina MiSeq instruments with 2 x 250 bp version 2 chemistry. From the authors' description of their analysis: Primary TRB sequence analysis and V(D)J annotation were performed with IMGT/HighV-QUEST. Once nonfunctional clones had been removed and the data downsampled for comparisons between samples, VDJtools was used to evaluate repertoire diversity and composition. TCRdb trimmed public reads at Q25 via fastp, called clones via MiXCR and kept in-frame beta chains. Every distinct CDR3 protein forms one entry, paired with its most common genes and DNA. TCRdb's processing, not the authors', yielded these V and J calls. For this sample the table gives about 1,400 distinct CDR3 sequences, of which around 18% were detected only once. The top ten hold approximately 80% of the sample.

Study-wide findings and limitations: The methods did not state, for each individual sample, whether the source material was whole blood or PBMCs.

CDR1 and CDR2 were assigned from the germline V gene (reference sequence) as DFQATT and SNEGSKA. V sheds 0 bases and J sheds 2 bases, leaving 1 base between their ends. Reading from cysteine to phenylalanine, the CDR3 counts 11 amino acids. The sequence is cut down to CDR3 DNA, 33 bases in frame from base 1. Input material: blood. The cell subset or site label, read with the paper, signifies: DOCK8-deficient patient with somatic reversion. The receptor was isolated from a human donor with DOCK8 deficiency. Recombination connected TRBV20-1 to TRBJ1-1, with the D gene uncertain. CDR3 reads: CSARENTEAFF. The nucleotide sequence reads TGCAGTGCTAGAGAAAACACTGAAGCTTTCTTT.